Each of the 8 T cell receptor beta chains below was sequenced from the same sample in a study of blood T cell repertoires in COVID-19. TCRdb's table, derived via immunoSEQ multiplex PCR, lists solely in-frame clones and lacks some. The sample yields hundreds of thousands of clones, around 87% seen once. The sample comprised PBMCs or T cells enriched from blood (not recorded which). All receptors derive from a woman aged 45-59 years who had recovered from COVID-19.

V is TRBV28 and J is TRBJ2-5; TRBD1 matches at 8 bases. The V gene's germline CDR1 is MDHEN and CDR2 SYDVKM. This CDR3 spans 17 amino acids. Unmatched junction bases numbered 13, after V lost 6 bases and J lost 1 base. Here the CDR3 DNA reads TGTGCCAGCAGACTTTCCGGACAGGGACCTTCCCAAGAGACCCAGTACTTC. Residues: CASRLSGQGPSQETQYF.

CDR3 in DNA: TGCGCCAGCAGCTGGACGTTTCCGGGACAGGACTACGAGCAGTACTTC. Translation gives CASSWTFPGQDYEQYF. This rearrangement joins TRBV5-1 to TRBJ2-7, with TRBD1 matching over 8 bases. The CDR3 is made up of 16 amino acids. Germline lookup yields CDR1 SGHRS and CDR2 YFSETQ. Trimming at V came to 3 bases and at J to 3 bases, leaving 11 bases not matched to a gene.

This chain links TRBV20-1 with TRBJ1-2; D is unresolved. CDR3 length: 11 residues. CDR1 and CDR2 (germline): DFQATT, SNEGSKA (reference sequence). V was pared by 1 base and J by 7 bases, with 7 bases between. In nucleotides, the CDR3 is TGCAGTGCTAGAGTGGCTGCTGGCTACACCTTC. Its translation is CSARVAAGYTF.

In its sample, this clone was seen many times. The J gene is TRBJ2-1, the V gene TRBV6-5; 9 bases are shared with TRBD2. The CDR3 spans 15 residues. Germline V gene sequence: CDR1 MNHEY, CDR2 SVGAGI. J was trimmed by 6 bases and V by 5 bases; bases with no gene match: 8. The CDR3 DNA follows: TGTGCCAGCAGTCAGAGCGGGGGGCCTCCCAATGAGCAGTTCTTC. Translating gives CASSQSGGPPNEQFF.

The J gene is TRBJ2-4, the V gene TRBV3-1 (or the pseudogene TRBV3-2); weak D call: TRBD1 (5 bases). V was trimmed by 2 bases and J by 6 bases, leaving 5 bases between them. In germline, CDR1 is LGHDT, CDR2 YNNKEL (reference sequence). The CDR3 extends over 12 amino acids. Written as DNA, the CDR3 is TGTGCCAGCAGCCAACAGGGAAACATTCAGTACTTC. Translated, it gives CASSQQGNIQYF.

For the CDR3, the DNA is TGTGCCAGCTCACCGGAGGGCGATCAGCCCCAGCATTTT. Protein product: CASSPEGDQPQHF. The chain is built from TRBV18 and TRBJ1-5; D is unclear. Between the trimmed V and J ends, which lost 3 bases and 5 bases, there was a span of 8 bases. In germline, CDR1 is KGHSH, CDR2 LQKENI. The CDR3 is 13 amino acids. Full variable domain (remainder filled in from reference TRBV18 and TRBJ1-5): NAGVMQNPRHLVRRRGQEARLRCSPMKGHSHVYWYRQLPEEGLKFMVYLQKENIIDESGMPKERFSAEFPKEGPSILRIQQVVRGDSAAYFCASSPEGDQPQHFGDGTRLSIL.

The J gene is TRBJ2-7, the V gene TRBV7-6; D may be TRBD2 (5 bases). Germline-derived CDR1 and CDR2 are SGHVS and FNYEAQ. V dropped 4 bases and J dropped 5 bases, with 21 bases sitting between them. The CDR3 runs to 16 residues. The CDR3: CASSSYPDSQINEQYF. The DNA of the CDR3 is TGTGCCAGCAGCTCTTACCCGGACTCCCAAATCAACGAGCAGTACTTC.

The chain recombines TRBV9 with TRBJ2-5, with 13 bases fitting TRBD2. CDR1 is SGDLS, CDR2 YYNGEE, per germline. CDR3 length: 15 amino acids. V lost 4 bases, J lost 5 bases, and 5 bases stayed unmatched. CDR3 amino acids: CASSPLAGGGETQYF. DNA for the CDR3: TGTGCCAGCAGCCCACTAGCGGGAGGGGGGGAGACCCAGTACTTC.